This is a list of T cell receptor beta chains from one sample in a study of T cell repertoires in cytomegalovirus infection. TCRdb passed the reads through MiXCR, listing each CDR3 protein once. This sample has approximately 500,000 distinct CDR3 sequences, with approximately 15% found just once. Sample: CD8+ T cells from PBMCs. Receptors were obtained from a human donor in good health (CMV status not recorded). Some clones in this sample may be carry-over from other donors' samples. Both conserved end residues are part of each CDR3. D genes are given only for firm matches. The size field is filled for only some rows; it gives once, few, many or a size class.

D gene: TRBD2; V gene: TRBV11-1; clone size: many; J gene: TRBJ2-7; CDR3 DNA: TGTGCCAGCAGCTTAGAGGCTAGCGGGGGGGCCTCCTACGAGCAGTACTTC; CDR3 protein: CASSLEASGGASYEQYF
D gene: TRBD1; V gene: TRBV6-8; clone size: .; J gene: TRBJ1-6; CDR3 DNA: TGTGCCAGCAGTTACGACAGGGGGTATGAGAGCTCCTATAATTCACCCCTCCACTTT; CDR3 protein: CASSYDRGYESSYNSPLHF
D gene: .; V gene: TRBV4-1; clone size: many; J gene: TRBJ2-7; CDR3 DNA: TGCGCCAGCAGCCAAGAAACTTACACTTACAACGAGCAGTACTTC; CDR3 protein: CASSQETYTYNEQYF
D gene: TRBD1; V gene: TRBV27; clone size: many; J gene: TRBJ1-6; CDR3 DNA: TGTGCCAGCAGTTTATCCCCCGACAGGGGGCGACCCCTCCACTTT; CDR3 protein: CASSLSPDRGRPLHF
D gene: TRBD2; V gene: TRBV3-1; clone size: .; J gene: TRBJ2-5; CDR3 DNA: TGTGCCAGCAGCCACCGGGGGGGCCTCGAGACCCAGTACTTC; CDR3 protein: CASSHRGGLETQYF
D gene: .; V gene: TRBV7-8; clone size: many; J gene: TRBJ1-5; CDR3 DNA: TGTGCCAGCAGCTTAGCGCCCAGGGGCAATCAGCCCCAGCATTTT; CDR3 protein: CASSLAPRGNQPQHF
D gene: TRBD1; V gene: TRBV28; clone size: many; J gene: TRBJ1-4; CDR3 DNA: TGTGCCAGCAGTCTACAGGGGGCTCCAACTAATGAAAAACTGTTTTTT; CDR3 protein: CASSLQGAPTNEKLFF
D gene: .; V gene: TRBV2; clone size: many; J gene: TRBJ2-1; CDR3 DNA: TGTGCCAGCAGCGAGGAGGAGTCTTCCTACAATGAGCAGTTCTTC; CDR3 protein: CASSEEESSYNEQFF
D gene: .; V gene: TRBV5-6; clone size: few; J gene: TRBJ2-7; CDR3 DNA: TGTGCCAGCAGCCGAGGAGGGGGCTACGAGCAGTACTTC; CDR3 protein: CASSRGGGYEQYF
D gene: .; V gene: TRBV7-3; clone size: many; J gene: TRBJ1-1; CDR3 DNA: TGTGCCAGCAGCTCCGCGAGTCACACTGAAGCTTTCTTT; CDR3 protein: CASSSASHTEAFF
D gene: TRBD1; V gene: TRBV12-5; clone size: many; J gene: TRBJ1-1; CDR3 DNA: TGTGCTAGTGGTTTCGTCCAGGGGGGGACTGAAGCTTTCTTT; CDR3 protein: CASGFVQGGTEAFF
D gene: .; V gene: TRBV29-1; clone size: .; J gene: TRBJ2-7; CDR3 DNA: TGCAGCGCAGGCGGGAATGTCGACGAGCAGTACTTC; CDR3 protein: CSAGGNVDEQYF
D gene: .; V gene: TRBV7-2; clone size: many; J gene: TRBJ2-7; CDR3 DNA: TGTGCCAGCAGCTTCCCCAACCGGGACATCGGGAGGTACGAGCAGTACTTC; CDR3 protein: CASSFPNRDIGRYEQYF
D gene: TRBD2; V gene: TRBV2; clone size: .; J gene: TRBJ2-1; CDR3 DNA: TGTGCCAGCAGTGATAGACTAGCGGGAGGATTTTACAATGAGCAGTTCTTC; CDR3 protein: CASSDRLAGGFYNEQFF
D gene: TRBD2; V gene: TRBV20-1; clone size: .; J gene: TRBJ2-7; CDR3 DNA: TGCAGTGCTAGGGGACTAGCGGGAGACGAGCAGTACTTC; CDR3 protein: CSARGLAGDEQYF
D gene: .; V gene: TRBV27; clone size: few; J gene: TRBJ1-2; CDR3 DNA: TGTGCCAGCTGGGGGCTGAACGTATATGGCTACACCTTC; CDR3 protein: CASWGLNVYGYTF
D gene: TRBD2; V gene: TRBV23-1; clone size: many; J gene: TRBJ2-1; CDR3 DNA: TGCGCCAGCCGTAAACTCCAGGGCGGGACTAGCGGGAGCCCCTGGGATGAGCAGTTCTTC; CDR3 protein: CASRKLQGGTSGSPWDEQFF
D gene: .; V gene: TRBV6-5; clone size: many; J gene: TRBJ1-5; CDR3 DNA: TGTGCCAGCAGTTACTCGGGACCCGGGGGGAATCAGCCCCAGCATTTT; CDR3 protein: CASSYSGPGGNQPQHF
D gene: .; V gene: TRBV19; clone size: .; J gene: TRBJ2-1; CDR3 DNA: TGTGCCAGTAGTGACCGGGCAGGGGACTCCTACAATGAGCAGTTCTTC; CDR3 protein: CASSDRAGDSYNEQFF
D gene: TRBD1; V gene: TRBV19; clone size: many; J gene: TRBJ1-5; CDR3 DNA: TGTGCCAGTAGTATTCCCACAGGGGGCAATCAGCCCCAGCATTTT; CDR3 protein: CASSIPTGGNQPQHF
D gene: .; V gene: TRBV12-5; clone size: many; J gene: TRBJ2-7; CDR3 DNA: TGTGCTAGTGGTTTGGGCGGACTCCCCGGGGACGAGCAGTACTTC; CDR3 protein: CASGLGGLPGDEQYF
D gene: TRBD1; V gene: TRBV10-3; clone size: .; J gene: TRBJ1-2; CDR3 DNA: TGTGCCGCCGGACAGGGGGACGCCTATGGCTACACCTTC; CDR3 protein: CAAGQGDAYGYTF
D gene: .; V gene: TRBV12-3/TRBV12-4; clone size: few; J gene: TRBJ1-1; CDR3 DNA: TGTGCCAGCAGTCAAGGCGCGGGGGACCCTGAAGCTTTCTTT; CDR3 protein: CASSQGAGDPEAFF
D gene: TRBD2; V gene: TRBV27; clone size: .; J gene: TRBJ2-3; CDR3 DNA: TGTGCCAGCAGTTTAGGAGCGGGGGGCGGGACGCAGTATTTT; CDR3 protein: CASSLGAGGGTQYF
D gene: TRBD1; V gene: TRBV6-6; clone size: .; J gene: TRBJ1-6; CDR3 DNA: TGTGCCAGCAGTTACCTCTCTACGAGACAGGGGGATTCACCCCTCCACTTT; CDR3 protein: CASSYLSTRQGDSPLHF
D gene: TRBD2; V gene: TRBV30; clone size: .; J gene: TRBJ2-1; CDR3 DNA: TGTGCCTGGAGCGGGGAGGGCGGGAGGGCGAATGAGCAGTTCTTC; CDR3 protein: CAWSGEGGRANEQFF
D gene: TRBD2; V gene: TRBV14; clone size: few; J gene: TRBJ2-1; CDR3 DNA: TGTGCCAGCAGCCAAGATGCGGGGAGGGGTGGTAATGAGCAGTTCTTC; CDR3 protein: CASSQDAGRGGNEQFF
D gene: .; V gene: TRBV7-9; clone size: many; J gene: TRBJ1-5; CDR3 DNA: TGTGCCAGCAGCATAACACCGAATCAGCCCCAGCATTTT; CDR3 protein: CASSITPNQPQHF
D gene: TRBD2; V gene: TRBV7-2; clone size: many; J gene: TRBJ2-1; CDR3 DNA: TGTGCCAGCAGCCCCCGCAGCGGGAGGGCCCAGGATGAGCAGTTCTTC; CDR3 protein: CASSPRSGRAQDEQFF
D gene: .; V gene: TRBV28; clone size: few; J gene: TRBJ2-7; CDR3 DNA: TGTGCCAGCAGTTACATGGGGGAACACTCCTACGAGCAGTACTTC; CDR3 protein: CASSYMGEHSYEQYF
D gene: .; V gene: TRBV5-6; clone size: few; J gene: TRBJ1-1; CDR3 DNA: TGTGCCAGCAGCCCCCGAAACGGGGGAACGAACACTGAAGCTTTCTTT; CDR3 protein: CASSPRNGGTNTEAFF
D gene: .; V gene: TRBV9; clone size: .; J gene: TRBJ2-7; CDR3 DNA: TGTGCCAGCAGCGTAGCGTCTAACTACGAGCAGTACTTC; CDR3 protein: CASSVASNYEQYF
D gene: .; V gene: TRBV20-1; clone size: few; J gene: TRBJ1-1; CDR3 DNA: TGCAGTGCCTTCCGAGGGGGGTGGGAGGATACTGAAGCTTTCTTT; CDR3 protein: CSAFRGGWEDTEAFF
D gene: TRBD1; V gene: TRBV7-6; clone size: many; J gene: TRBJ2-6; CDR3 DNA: TGTGCCAGCAGCACAGCCCGGGGACAGGGGGGTTCTGGGGCCAACGTCCTGACTTTC; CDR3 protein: CASSTARGQGGSGANVLTF
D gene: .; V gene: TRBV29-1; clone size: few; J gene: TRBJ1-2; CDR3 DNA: TGCAGCGTTGATAGCCAGGGGTACTACACCTTC; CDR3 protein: CSVDSQGYYTF
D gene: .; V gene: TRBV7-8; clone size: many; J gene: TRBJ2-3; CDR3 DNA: TGTGCCAGCAGCCGGAGGGGTACGACAGATACGCAGTATTTT; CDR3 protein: CASSRRGTTDTQYF
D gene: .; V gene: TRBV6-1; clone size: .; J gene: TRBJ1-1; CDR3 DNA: TGTGCCAGCAGTGACCCGGACCCGGGGTGGATTGGCACTGAAGCTTTCTTT; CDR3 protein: CASSDPDPGWIGTEAFF
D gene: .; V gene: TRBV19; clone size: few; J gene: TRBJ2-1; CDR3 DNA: TGTGCCAGTAGTGTCGCGGATATTCTCCCCAATGAGCAGTTCTTC; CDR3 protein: CASSVADILPNEQFF
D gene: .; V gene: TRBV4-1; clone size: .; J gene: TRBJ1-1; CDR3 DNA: TGCGCCAGCAGGTTAACACAGCGGACACAACTTTCGGGCACTGAAGCTTTCTTT; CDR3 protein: CASRLTQRTQLSGTEAFF
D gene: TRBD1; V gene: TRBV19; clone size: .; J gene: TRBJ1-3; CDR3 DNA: TGTGCCAGTAGCCCTGACAGGGGGCCCTCTGGAAACACCATATATTTT; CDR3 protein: CASSPDRGPSGNTIYF
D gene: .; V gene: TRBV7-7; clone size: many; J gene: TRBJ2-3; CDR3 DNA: TGTGCTAGCAGCTTGGACCGTGCAGATACGCAGTATTTT; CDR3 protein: CASSLDRADTQYF
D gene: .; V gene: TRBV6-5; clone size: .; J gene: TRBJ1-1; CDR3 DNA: TGTGCCAGCAGTGGGGGCCCGGGGACTGAAGCTTTCTTT; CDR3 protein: CASSGGPGTEAFF
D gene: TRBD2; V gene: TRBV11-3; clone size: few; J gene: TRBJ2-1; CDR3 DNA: TGTGCCAGCAGCTACCGGACTAGCGGGAGGGGGGACAATGAGCAGTTCTTC; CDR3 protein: CASSYRTSGRGDNEQFF
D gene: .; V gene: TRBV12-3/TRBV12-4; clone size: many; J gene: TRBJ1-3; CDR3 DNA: TGTGCCAGCAGAATGGACAACTCTGGAAACACCATATATTTT; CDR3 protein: CASRMDNSGNTIYF
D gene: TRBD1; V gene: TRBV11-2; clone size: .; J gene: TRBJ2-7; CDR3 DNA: TGTGCCAGCAGTTACTTCAGCCCCAGCCGGGACAGGGTCTACGAGCAGTACTTC; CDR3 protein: CASSYFSPSRDRVYEQYF
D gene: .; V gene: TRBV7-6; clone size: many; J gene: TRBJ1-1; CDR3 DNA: TGTGCCAGCAGCTTAGGGGGGGGGCTGAACACTGAAGCTTTCTTT; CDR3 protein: CASSLGGGLNTEAFF